This entry lists 4 T cell receptor beta chains sequenced from one sample in a study of identifying expanded T cells in peripheral blood. Clones were sequenced by immunoSEQ multiplex PCR, and TCRdb holds only the in-frame ones, with some missing. The sample lists approximately 130,000 clones; 86% were seen once. Sample: blood. The receptor source for this set is a person aged 18 to 70 in good health.

J is TRBJ2-1 and V is TRBV5-1; no definite D call. The CDR3 is made up of 13 amino acids. CDR1 and CDR2 from the germline V gene are SGHRS and YFSETQ. V shed 3 bases and J shed 8 bases, with 12 bases lying between them. This CDR3 reads CASSSDGLDEQFF. The DNA of the CDR3 is TGCGCCAGCAGCTCGGACGGGTTGGATGAGCAGTTCTTC. The full variable domain, rest sourced from reference TRBV5-1 and TRBJ2-1, is KAGVTQTPRYLIKTRGQQVTLSCSPISGHRSVSWYQQTPGQGLQFLFEYFSETQRNKGNFPGRFSGRQFSNSRSEMNVSTLELGDSALYLCASSSDGLDEQFFGPGTRLTVL.

This chain joins TRBV6-5 and TRBJ2-7; TRBD1 matches at 9 bases. Germline V gives CDR1 MNHEY, CDR2 SVGAGI. V gave up 6 bases and J gave up 7 bases; unmatched junction bases: 7. The CDR3 covers 13 residues. The CDR3 sequence is CASRGQGLIEQYF. CDR3 DNA: TGTGCCAGCAGGGGACAGGGATTAATAGAGCAGTACTTC.

This clone showed up just once. This chain joins TRBV12-5 and TRBJ2-5; the D gene is possibly TRBD1 (6 bases). CDR1 and CDR2 from the germline V gene are LGHNT and FRNRAP. The germline V and J ends were trimmed by 5 bases and 5 bases, with 21 bases remaining between them. The CDR3 consists of 16 residues. CDR3 bases: TGTGCTAGTGGTCTAGAAACAGGGTCGGGTATCGAGACCCAGTACTTC. It translates to CASGLETGSGIETQYF.

This sequence joins TRBV2 and TRBJ1-5, with 7 positions matching TRBD1. Germline loops: CDR1 SNHLY, CDR2 FYNNEI. This CDR3 has 15 amino acids. J gave up 0 bases and V 10 bases, and 9 bases lay outside the gene matches. The CDR3 DNA reads as TGTGCCACCAAGGGACAGACGACTAGCAATCAGCCCCAGCATTTT. Translated: CATKGQTTSNQPQHF.